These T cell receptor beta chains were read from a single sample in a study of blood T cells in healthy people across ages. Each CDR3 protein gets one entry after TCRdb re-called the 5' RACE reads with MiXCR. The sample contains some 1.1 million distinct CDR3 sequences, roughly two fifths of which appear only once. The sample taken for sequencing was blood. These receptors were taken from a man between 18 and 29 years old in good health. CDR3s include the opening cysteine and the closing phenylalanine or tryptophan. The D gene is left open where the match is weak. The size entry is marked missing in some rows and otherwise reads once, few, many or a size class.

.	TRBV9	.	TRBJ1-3	CASSGRDISGNTIYF	TGTGCCAGCAGCGGCCGGGACATCTCTGGAAACACCATATATTTT
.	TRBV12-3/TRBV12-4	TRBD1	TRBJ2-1	CASSFGRTGDEQFF	TGTGCCAGCAGTTTCGGGCGGACAGGGGATGAGCAGTTCTTC
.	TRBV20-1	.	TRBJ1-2	CSASLSSVGYTF	TGCAGTGCTAGTCTCTCCTCAGTGGGCTACACCTTC
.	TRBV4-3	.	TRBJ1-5	CASSPVWGQPQHF	TGCGCCAGCAGCCCAGTTTGGGGTCAGCCCCAGCATTTT
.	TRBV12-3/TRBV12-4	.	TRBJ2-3	CASRPGGTDTQYF	TGTGCCAGCAGACCCGGGGGCACAGATACGCAGTATTTT
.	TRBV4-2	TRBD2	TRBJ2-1	CASSQEAGTRFYSSYNEQFF	TGTGCCAGCAGCCAAGAGGCCGGGACTAGGTTCTACAGCTCCTACAATGAGCAGTTCTTC
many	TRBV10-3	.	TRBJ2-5	CAISEEVRQETQYF	TGTGCCATCAGTGAGGAGGTCCGACAAGAGACCCAGTACTTC
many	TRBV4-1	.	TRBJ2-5	CASSQPAGPSETQYF	TGCGCCAGCAGCCAACCTGCGGGACCCTCGGAGACCCAGTACTTC
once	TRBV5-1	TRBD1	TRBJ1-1	CASSLFDRGLNTEAFF	TGCGCCAGCAGCTTATTTGACAGGGGCCTAAACACTGAAGCTTTCTTT
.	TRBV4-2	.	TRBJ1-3	CASSQDLATHSYSGNTIYF	TGTGCCAGCAGCCAAGATTTAGCCACTCACTCCTACTCTGGAAACACCATATATTTT
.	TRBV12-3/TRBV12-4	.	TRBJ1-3	CASSLLGGSGNTTYF	TGTGCCAGCAGTCTCCTTGGTGGGTCTGGAAACACCACATATTTT
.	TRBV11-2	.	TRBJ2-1	CASSLGYAGYYNEQFF	TGTGCCAGCAGCTTAGGGTACGCGGGGTATTACAATGAGCAGTTCTTC
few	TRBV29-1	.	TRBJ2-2	CSVVGGSNTGELFF	TGCAGCGTTGTCGGGGGTTCGAACACCGGGGAGCTGTTTTTT
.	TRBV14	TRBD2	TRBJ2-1	CASSHTVAGGVYNEQFF	TGTGCCAGCAGTCACACTGTTGCGGGGGGAGTATACAATGAGCAGTTCTTC
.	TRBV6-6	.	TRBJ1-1	CASSAQWTFF	TGTGCCAGCAGTGCCCAATGGACTTTCTTT
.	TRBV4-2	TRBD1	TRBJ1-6	CASSQENRGNSPLHF	TGTGCCAGCAGCCAAGAAAACAGGGGAAATTCACCCCTCCACTTT
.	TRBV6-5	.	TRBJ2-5	CASSYSGGVAEQYF	TGTGCCAGCAGTTACTCTGGCGGGGTTGCTGAGCAGTACTTC
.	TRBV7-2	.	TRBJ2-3	CASSLRPPGGASTDTQYF	TGTGCCAGCAGCTTACGCCCCCCCGGGGGCGCGAGCACAGATACGCAGTATTTT
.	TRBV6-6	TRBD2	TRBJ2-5	CASERDAAGNEQYF	TGTGCCAGCGAGCGGGACGCGGCGGGAAATGAGCAGTACTTC
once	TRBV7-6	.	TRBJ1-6	CASSLEPGFRLGSPLHF	TGTGCCAGCAGCTTAGAACCAGGTTTCCGCCTGGGATCACCCCTCCACTTT
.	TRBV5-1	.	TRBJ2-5	CASSLGTAGYETQYF	TGCGCCAGCAGCTTGGGGACAGCGGGTTACGAGACCCAGTACTTC
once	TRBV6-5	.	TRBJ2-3	CASSYVGTSDTQYF	TGTGCCAGCAGTTACGTTGGGACATCAGATACGCAGTATTTT
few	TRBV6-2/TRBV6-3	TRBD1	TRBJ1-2	CASSNTGDYTF	TGTGCCAGCAGTAACACAGGGGACTACACCTTC
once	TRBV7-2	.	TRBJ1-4	CASSPGKPTNEKLFF	TGTGCCAGCAGCCCTGGCAAGCCAACTAATGAAAAACTGTTTTTT
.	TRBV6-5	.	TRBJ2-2	CASSQQVVGGPGELFF	TGTGCCAGCAGTCAACAGGTTGTTGGCGGCCCCGGGGAGCTGTTTTTT
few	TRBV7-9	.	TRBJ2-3	CASSPPRVGLPDTQYF	TGTGCCAGCAGCCCCCCTAGAGTCGGCTTGCCAGATACGCAGTATTTT
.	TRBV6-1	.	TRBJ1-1	CATSLSNTEAFF	TGTGCCACCTCGCTTTCGAACACTGAAGCTTTCTTT
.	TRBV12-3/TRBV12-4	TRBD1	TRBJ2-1	CASSSQTGTGVTMKQFF	TGTGCCAGCAGTTCCCAGACCGGGACAGGGGTTACAATGAAGCAGTTCTTC
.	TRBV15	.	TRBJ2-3	CATSTRTSDTQYF	TGTGCCACCAGCACACGGACATCGGATACGCAGTATTTT
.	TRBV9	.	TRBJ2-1	CASSVGTAKRNNEQFF	TGTGCCAGCAGCGTAGGGACTGCCAAACGCAACAATGAGCAGTTCTTC
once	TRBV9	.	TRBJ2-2	CASNGGLDTGELFF	TGTGCCAGCAACGGTGGATTGGACACCGGGGAGCTGTTTTTT
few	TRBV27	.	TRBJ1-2	CASSLRGLGVYGYTF	TGTGCCAGCAGTTTAAGAGGGTTGGGTGTCTATGGCTACACCTTC
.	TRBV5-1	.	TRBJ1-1	CASSFVAAVNTEAFF	TGCGCCAGCAGCTTTGTAGCGGCGGTGAACACTGAAGCTTTCTTT
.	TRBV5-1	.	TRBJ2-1	CASSLDTSSNEQFF	TGCGCCAGCAGCTTGGACACTAGCTCCAATGAGCAGTTCTTC
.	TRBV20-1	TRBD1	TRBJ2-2	CSALGQGNTGELFF	TGCAGTGCTCTAGGACAGGGGAACACCGGGGAGCTGTTTTTT
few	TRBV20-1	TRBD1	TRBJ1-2	CSARDYQSGGTGEANYGYTF	TGCAGTGCTAGAGATTACCAATCCGGCGGGACAGGGGAAGCTAACTATGGCTACACCTTC
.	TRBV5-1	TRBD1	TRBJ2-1	CASSSPRQGGNEQFF	TGCGCCAGCAGTTCCCCCAGACAGGGTGGGAATGAGCAGTTCTTC
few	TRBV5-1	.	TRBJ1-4	CASSGHSATNEKLFF	TGCGCCAGCAGCGGGCATTCAGCAACTAATGAAAAACTGTTTTTT
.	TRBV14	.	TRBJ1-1	CASSQDFGLNTEAFF	TGTGCCAGCAGCCAAGATTTCGGTCTGAACACTGAAGCTTTCTTT
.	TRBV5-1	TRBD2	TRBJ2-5	CASSTSGTSGRRETQYF	TGCGCCAGCAGCACGTCCGGGACTAGCGGCCGCCGAGAGACCCAGTACTTC
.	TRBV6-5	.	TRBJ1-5	CASSYSGPQQPQHF	TGTGCCAGCAGTTACTCGGGCCCCCAGCAGCCCCAGCATTTT
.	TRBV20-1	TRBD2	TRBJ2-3	CSARGLAGVSRVDTQYF	TGCAGTGCCCGAGGACTAGCGGGGGTAAGCCGGGTAGATACGCAGTATTTT
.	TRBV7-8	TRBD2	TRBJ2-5	CASSPPGLDQETQYF	TGTGCCAGCAGCCCACCCGGACTAGATCAAGAGACCCAGTACTTC
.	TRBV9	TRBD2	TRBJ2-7	CASSAGLAPNNEQYF	TGTGCCAGCAGCGCCGGACTAGCCCCTAACAATGAGCAGTACTTC
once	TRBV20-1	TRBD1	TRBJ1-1	CSARGAGTGGTPRKNTEAFF	TGCAGTGCTAGAGGGGCAGGGACAGGGGGCACCCCACGAAAAAACACTGAAGCTTTCTTT
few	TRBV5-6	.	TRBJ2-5	CASSLSTLETQYF	TGTGCCAGCAGCTTGAGTACGCTGGAGACCCAGTACTTC
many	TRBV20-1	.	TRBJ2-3	CSARDITSTQYF	TGCAGTGCTAGAGATATAACATCCACGCAGTATTTT
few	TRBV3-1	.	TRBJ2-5	CASSQDRGRNQETQYF	TGTGCCAGCAGCCAAGATCGGGGACGGAACCAAGAGACCCAGTACTTC
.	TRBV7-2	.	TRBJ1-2	CASSQREGPTDGYTF	TGTGCCAGCAGCCAACGGGAAGGACCTACGGATGGCTACACCTTC
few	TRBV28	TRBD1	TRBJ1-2	CASREGQGGGYTF	TGTGCCAGCAGGGAAGGACAGGGCGGAGGCTACACCTTC
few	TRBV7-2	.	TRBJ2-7	CASSLKAQPDTYEQYF	TGTGCCAGCAGCTTAAAGGCCCAGCCCGATACCTACGAGCAGTACTTC
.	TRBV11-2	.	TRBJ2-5	CASSFAYRDQETQYF	TGTGCCAGCAGCTTCGCGTACAGGGACCAAGAGACCCAGTACTTC
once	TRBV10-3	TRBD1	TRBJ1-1	CAISTPDRGNTEAFF	TGTGCCATCAGTACTCCGGACAGGGGGAACACTGAAGCTTTCTTT
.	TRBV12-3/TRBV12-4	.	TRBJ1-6	CASSVRGADSPLHF	TGTGCCAGCAGTGTGCGGGGGGCGGATTCACCCCTCCACTTT
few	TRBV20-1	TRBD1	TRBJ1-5	CSAGTEPQHF	TGCAGTGCAGGGACAGAGCCCCAGCATTTT
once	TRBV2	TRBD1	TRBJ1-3	CASTEQGGSGNTIYF	TGTGCCAGCACTGAACAGGGGGGGTCTGGAAACACCATATATTTT
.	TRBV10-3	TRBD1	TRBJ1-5	CATMTGSNQPQHF	TGTGCCACCATGACAGGGAGCAATCAGCCCCAGCATTTT
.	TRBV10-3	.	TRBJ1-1	CAISDNRGAPEAFF	TGTGCCATCAGTGACAACCGGGGGGCCCCTGAAGCTTTCTTT
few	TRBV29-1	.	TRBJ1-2	CSVEDGGHGYTF	TGCAGCGTTGAAGATGGGGGCCATGGCTACACCTTC